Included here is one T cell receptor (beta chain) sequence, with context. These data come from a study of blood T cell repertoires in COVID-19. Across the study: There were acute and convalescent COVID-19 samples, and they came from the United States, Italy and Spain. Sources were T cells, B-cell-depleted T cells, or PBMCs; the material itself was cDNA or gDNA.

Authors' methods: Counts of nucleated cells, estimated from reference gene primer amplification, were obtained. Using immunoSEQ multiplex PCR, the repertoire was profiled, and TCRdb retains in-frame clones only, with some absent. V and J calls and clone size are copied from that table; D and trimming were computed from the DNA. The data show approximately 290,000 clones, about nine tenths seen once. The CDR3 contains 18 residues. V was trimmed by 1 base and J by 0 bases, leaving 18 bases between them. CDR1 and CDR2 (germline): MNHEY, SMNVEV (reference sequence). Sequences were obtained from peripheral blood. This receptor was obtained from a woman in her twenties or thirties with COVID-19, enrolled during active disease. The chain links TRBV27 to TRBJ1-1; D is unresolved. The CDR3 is CASSLYRVGGRLNTEAFF. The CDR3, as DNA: TGTGCCAGCAGTTTATATAGGGTTGGAGGAAGGCTGAACACTGAAGCTTTCTTT.